Shown below are 3 T cell receptor beta chains from a single sample sequenced in a study of OX40 agonist ivuxolimab in advanced cancers. Only in-frame clones appear in the TCRdb table, and some are missing; sequencing was by immunoSEQ multiplex PCR. The table lists roughly 80,000 clones, 85% of them singletons, with around 0.6% in the top ten. The sample here was CD4+ or CD8+ T cells sorted from blood, taken in a trial of the OX40 agonist ivuxolimab. These receptors all stem from an adult with an advanced solid tumor such as melanoma, head and neck, liver or kidney cancer.

This clone has more than one count but fewer than ten. V gene TRBV30 combines with J gene TRBJ2-5; TRBD2 matches 7 bases. With V trimmed by 3 bases and J by 0 bases, 4 bases remained unmatched. Germline CDR1 reads GTSNPN; CDR2 reads SVGIG (reference sequence). The CDR3 length is 14 residues. As DNA, the CDR3 is TGTGCCTGGAGGGAACTAGCGAACCAAGAGACCCAGTACTTC. Translated: CAWRELANQETQYF.

This clone was seen only a few times. The chain couples TRBV20-1 to TRBJ1-5; no reliable D call. CDR3 size: 11 residues. V lost 3 bases and J 3 bases, leaving 3 bases between the germline ends. CDR1 and CDR2 from the germline V gene are DFQATT and SNEGSKA (reference sequence). The DNA of the CDR3 is TGCAGTGCTAGGACCAATCAGCCCCAGCATTTT. Its protein product is CSARTNQPQHF.

The chain links TRBV12-5 to TRBJ2-7; possibly TRBD2 for D (7 bases). V was trimmed by 6 bases and J by 7 bases, leaving 16 bases between them. CDR3 length: 13 residues. The germline CDR1 and CDR2 sequences are LGHNT and FRNRAP. CDR3 protein: CASGYGGAVEQYF. CDR3 DNA: TGTGCTAGTGGATATGGGGGGGCTGTGGAGCAGTACTTC.